The 24 T cell receptor beta chains below were found in one sample sequenced in a study of blood T cells in healthy people across ages (dated by TCRdb to the mid-2010s). The library was prepared using 5' RACE. Sequencing took place on an Illumina HiSeq 2500. A second PCR of 7 to 11 cycles was performed with a sample-barcoded 5' primer and a J-beta primer mix. TCRdb itself trimmed the public reads at Q25 with fastp, ran MiXCR and retained productive beta chains. Rows are combined by CDR3 protein, so each entry shows the most common genes and DNA. For this sample there are 710,000 or so distinct CDR3 sequences; approximately 22% appear just once. The ten biggest clones cover less than 25% of the sample. The material sequenced was blood. Receptors originate from a man in his 70s in good health.

CDR3 sequence: CASSSREGEETQYF. In DNA, the CDR3 is TGCGCCAGCAGCAGCCGAGAGGGCGAAGAGACCCAGTACTTC. The chain combines TRBV5-1 with TRBJ2-5; weak D call: TRBD2 (5 bases). In germline, CDR1 is SGHRS, CDR2 YFSETQ. The CDR3 totals 14 residues. The germline V and J ends were trimmed by 4 bases and 3 bases, with 13 bases remaining between them.

This clonotype was counted only a few times. The V call is TRBV29-1, the J call TRBJ2-5, with TRBD2 identical over 10 bases. CDR3 size: 14 residues. CDR1 SQVTM and CDR2 ANQGSEA come from the germline V gene. Trimming cost V 3 bases and J 4 bases; bases outside gene matches: 5. CDR3 amino acids: CSVEPSGGRETQYF. CDR3 coding DNA: TGCAGCGTTGAGCCTAGCGGGGGACGAGAGACCCAGTACTTC. The full variable domain, rest sourced from reference TRBV29-1 and TRBJ2-5, is SAVISQKPSRDICQRGTSLTIQCQVDSQVTMMFWYRQQPGQSLTLIATANQGSEATYESGFVIDKFPISRPNLTFSTLTVSNMSPEDSSIYLCSVEPSGGRETQYFGPGTRLLVL.

About this clonotype: A single base separates this from a much larger clone, so it may be a read error. This chain connects TRBV7-2 to TRBJ1-4, with TRBD1 identical over 8 bases. The CDR3 spans 13 residues. Germline-derived CDR1 and CDR2 are SGHTA and FQGNSA. V shed 2 bases, J shed 7 bases, and the junction held 0 bases outside the gene matches. For the CDR3, the DNA is TGTGCCAGCAGCTTACAGGGGGCTGAAAAACTGTTTTTT. It is translated as CASSLQGAEKLFF.

This sequence joins TRBV20-1 and TRBJ2-2; 13 bases fit TRBD2. CDR3 length: 17 amino acids. Germline trimming cut 3 bases from V and 0 bases from J; bases unmatched to any gene: 4. Germline-derived CDR1 and CDR2 are DFQATT and SNEGSKA (reference sequence). Written as DNA, the CDR3 is TGCAGTGCTAGGGGACTAGCGGGGCAGGCGAACACCGGGGAGCTGTTTTTT. It translates to CSARGLAGQANTGELFF.

This clonotype was seen a few times. This chain uses TRBV12-5 with TRBJ1-1, with TRBD1 matching over 7 bases. The germline V gene has CDR1 LGHNT and CDR2 FRNRAP. The CDR3 sequence is 13 residues long. V trimming: 6 bases; J trimming: 1 base; junction bases outside the gene matches: 2. CDR3 nucleotides: TGTGCTAGTGGACGGGACAGGAACACTGAAGCTTTCTTT. Its protein is CASGRDRNTEAFF.

The gene calls are TRBV3-1 and TRBJ2-1; perhaps TRBD2 as D (6 bases). The DNA end lines up better with TRBJ2-7; the J call may be wrong. The CDR3 totals 14 residues. The V gene's germline CDR1 is LGHDT and CDR2 YNNKEL (reference sequence). CDR3 sequence (DNA): TGTGCCAGCAGCCCACGAACTAGCACCTACGAGCAGTACTTC. Protein product: CASSPRTSTYEQYF.

The chain employs TRBV29-1 and TRBJ1-2, with D tentatively TRBD1 (6 bases). Germline values: CDR1 SQVTM, CDR2 ANQGSEA. The CDR3 length is 13 residues. Trimming left V 7 bases short and J 6 bases short, with 18 bases between. Here the CDR3 reads CSAMHFRQDGYTF. The DNA for the CDR3 is TGCAGCGCAATGCATTTCCGACAGGATGGCTACACCTTC.

This chain uses TRBV10-2 with TRBJ2-7; 8 nucleotides align to TRBD2. Losses at the gene ends were 3 bases for V and 2 bases for J; bases not matched to a gene: 0. Germline CDR1 and CDR2: WSHSY and SAAADI. The CDR3 length is 13 residues. DNA for the CDR3: TGCGCCAGCAGTGACGGGAGGGCCTACGAGCAGTACTTC. This sequence encodes CASSDGRAYEQYF.

This rearrangement joins TRBV20-1 to TRBJ1-6; TRBD1 might be the D (5 bases). CDR1 and CDR2 (germline): DFQATT, SNEGSKA (reference sequence). Between the trimmed V and J ends, which lost 3 bases and 9 bases, there was a span of 15 bases. This CDR3 region has 14 residues. CDR3 nucleotides: TGCAGTGCTAGCCAAGGGGTCTACAGTTCACCCCTCCACTTT. Translation: CSASQGVYSSPLHF.

The genes are TRBV7-2 and TRBJ2-1; 8 bases map to TRBD2. This CDR3 is built from 17 residues. CDR1 is SGHTA and CDR2 is FQGNSA in the germline V gene. Unmatched junction bases numbered 11, after V lost 5 bases and J lost 2 bases. CDR3 DNA sequence: TGTGCCAGCAGCCAGAGGGTGCTAGCGGGCGCCTACAATGAGCAGTTCTTC. It codes for CASSQRVLAGAYNEQFF.

This chain uses TRBV20-1 with TRBJ2-5; TRBD2 might be the D (6 bases). The germline gives CDR1 DFQATT, CDR2 SNEGSKA (reference sequence). The CDR3 totals 14 residues. The ends were cut back, 6 bases at V and 5 bases at J, with 19 bases in the middle. The CDR3 nucleotides are TGCAGTGCCCCTAGACTAGTCGAAGGGGAGACCCAGTACTTC. Translated, it gives CSAPRLVEGETQYF.

This clonotype was seen only a few times. CDR3: CSPDRAGEKLFF. The CDR3 nucleotides are TGCAGTCCTGACAGGGCCGGGGAAAAACTGTTTTTT. The rearrangement links TRBV20-1 to TRBJ1-4; TRBD1 aligns across 7 bases. CDR1 and CDR2 (germline): DFQATT, SNEGSKA (reference sequence). V shed 8 bases, J shed 8 bases, and the junction held 8 bases outside the gene matches. The CDR3 has 12 residues.

V is TRBV6-4 and J is TRBJ1-1, with D perhaps matching TRBD1 (5 bases). V gave up 0 bases and J gave up 1 base, with 6 bases separating them. The germline CDR1 and CDR2 sequences are MRHNA and SNTAGT. The CDR3 has 14 residues. The CDR3 region is CASSDSGANTEAFF. Written as DNA, the CDR3 is TGTGCCAGCAGTGACTCCGGGGCGAACACTGAAGCTTTCTTT.

This clonotype was detected only once. Its ends do not fully match the called genes, so a read error is possible. The gene calls are TRBV27 and TRBJ1-1; D uncertain. The germline V gene has CDR1 MNHEY and CDR2 SMNVEV (reference sequence). CDR3 length: 13 amino acids. CDR3 residues: CAGSLRGGTEAFF. CDR3 nucleotides: TGTGCCGGCAGTCTCCGTGGAGGCACTGAAGCTTTCTTT.

The sample holds a few counts of this clonotype. The chain joins TRBV12-3 or TRBV12-4 to TRBJ2-2; 8 positions agree with TRBD1. The CDR3 runs 15 residues. Germline trimming cut 6 bases from V and 1 base from J; bases unmatched to any gene: 4. The CDR3, as DNA: TGTGCCAGCAGCTCCGGACAGGGGAACACCGGGGAGCTGTTTTTT. Translated: CASSSGQGNTGELFF.

This chain uses TRBV5-4 with TRBJ2-1, with a tentative D call TRBD1 (6 bases). Deletions cut 1 base from V and 6 bases from J, with 17 bases between. The CDR3 is 16 amino acids. Germline-derived CDR1 and CDR2 are SGHNT and YYREEE (reference sequence). The CDR3 DNA reads as TGTGCCAGCAGCTTGAAGACAGGTAGTCGTCCCAATGAGCAGTTCTTC. Its translation: CASSLKTGSRPNEQFF.

This clonotype has a count of ten or more. The chain recombines TRBV7-8 with TRBJ1-4; TRBD1 matches at 8 bases. Germline CDR1 and CDR2: SGHVS and FQNEAQ. V shed 2 bases and J 6 bases; nucleotides not matched to a gene: 2. The CDR3 consists of 14 residues. The CDR3 bases are TGTGCCAGCAGCTTACAACAGGGGGATGAAAAACTGTTTTTT. Its translation is CASSLQQGDEKLFF.

V and J are TRBV12-3 or TRBV12-4 and TRBJ2-3; D ambiguous. This CDR3 comprises 12 residues. The V end was cut by 5 bases, the J end by 6 bases, with 9 bases between. The CDR3 DNA follows: TGTGCCAGCAGTGATATAGGGGATACGCAGTATTTT. It encodes CASSDIGDTQYF.

This clonotype was counted many times. V is TRBV10-2 and J is TRBJ2-1; 8 bases are a match to TRBD2. V was clipped by 6 bases and J by 8 bases; unmatched bases: 6. CDR1 and CDR2 from the germline V gene are WSHSY and SAAADI. CDR3 size: 13 residues. The CDR3 here is CASRSGSKYEQFF. The CDR3 region has the DNA TGCGCCAGCAGGAGCGGGAGTAAGTATGAGCAGTTCTTC.

This clonotype was observed many times. The chain employs TRBV20-1 and TRBJ1-1; 7 bases are a match to TRBD1. CDR1 DFQATT and CDR2 SNEGSKA come from the germline V gene (reference sequence). After removal of 0 bases from V and 0 bases from J, the junction contained 7 bases not matched to a gene. The CDR3 is 16 residues long. The CDR3 loop is CSAREGGGTMNTEAFF. CDR3 bases: TGCAGTGCTAGAGAAGGGGGCGGGACCATGAACACTGAAGCTTTCTTT.

The rearrangement links TRBV9 to TRBJ1-6; a possible D gene is TRBD1 (5 bases). The V gene lost 3 bases and the J gene lost 10 bases, with 11 bases spanning the gap. CDR1 and CDR2 (germline): SGDLS, YYNGEE. The CDR3 has 13 residues. The CDR3: CASSDMGGSPLHF. The CDR3 nucleotides read TGTGCCAGCAGCGACATGGGGGGGTCACCCCTCCACTTT. Filled out from reference TRBV9 and TRBJ1-6, the complete variable domain reads DSGVTQTPKHLITATGQRVTLRCSPRSGDLSVYWYQQSLDQGLQFLIQYYNGEERAKGNILERFSAQQFPDLHSELNLSSLELGDSALYFCASSDMGGSPLHFGNGTRLTVT.

The chain combines TRBV10-3 with TRBJ2-1; 7 bases fit TRBD1. J was trimmed by 7 bases and V by 6 bases; bases with no gene match: 6. This CDR3 contains 13 residues. In germline, CDR1 is ENHRY, CDR2 SYGVKD. CDR3 sequence reads: CAIRGTDENEQFF. CDR3 coding DNA: TGTGCCATCAGGGGGACAGATGAGAATGAGCAGTTCTTC.

CDR3 bases: TGTGCCAGCAGCTTAGCAGGCAGGCATAGCAATCAGCCCCAGCATTTT. As protein: CASSLAGRHSNQPQHF. V usage is TRBV7-2 and J usage is TRBJ1-5; D not certain. Looked up from germline, CDR1 is SGHTA and CDR2 is FQGNSA. The CDR3 is made up of 16 amino acids. V lost 0 bases and J lost 0, with 9 bases in between.

The J gene is TRBJ1-1, the V gene TRBV6-5, with D hard to call. The CDR3 is made up of 15 amino acids. Trimming took 2 bases from V and 7 from J, leaving 17 bases between them. Germline V gives CDR1 MNHEY, CDR2 SVGAGI. The CDR3: CASSYLNYDGVEAFF. The CDR3 DNA follows: TGTGCCAGCAGTTACCTCAACTACGACGGGGTTGAAGCTTTCTTT.